These T cell receptor beta chains were read from a single sample in a study of T cells after yellow fever vaccination. One entry per CDR3 protein, called by TCRdb with MiXCR from the 5' RACE reads. The sample has about 350,000 distinct CDR3 sequences, under 15% seen once. The sample here was CD4+ T cells sorted from PBMCs, taken 15 days after the yellow fever booster vaccination. All receptors derive from a man between 18 and 35 years old who received the YFV17D yellow fever vaccine. CDR3s include the opening cysteine and the closing phenylalanine or tryptophan. Each record gives: CDR3 length, D gene, J gene, clone size, V gene, CDR3 DNA, CDR3 protein. A D gene is named only where the DNA matches it firmly. The size field is filled for only some rows; it gives once, few, many or a size class.

len: 15; d_gene: -; j_gene: TRBJ2-5; abundance: -; v_gene: TRBV5-1; CDR3nt: TGCGCCAGCAGCTTGTTCAGAGCCCCTCAAGAGACCCAGTACTTC; CDR3aa: CASSLFRAPQETQYF
len: 13; d_gene: TRBD2; j_gene: TRBJ2-5; abundance: few; v_gene: TRBV5-1; CDR3nt: TGCGCCAGCAGCTGGGAGGGCGGAGAGACCCAGTACTTC; CDR3aa: CASSWEGGETQYF
len: 18; d_gene: TRBD1; j_gene: TRBJ2-6; abundance: many; v_gene: TRBV12-3/TRBV12-4; CDR3nt: TGTGCCAGCAGGTCACGGGGGACAGGCCCCGTGAGGGCCAACGTCCTGACTTTC; CDR3aa: CASRSRGTGPVRANVLTF
len: 18; d_gene: TRBD2; j_gene: TRBJ2-1; abundance: -; v_gene: TRBV4-3; CDR3nt: TGCGCCAGCAGCCAAGAACCTAGCGGGGGGGCCTGGTACAATGAGCAGTTCTTC; CDR3aa: CASSQEPSGGAWYNEQFF
len: 16; d_gene: TRBD2; j_gene: TRBJ2-5; abundance: -; v_gene: TRBV6-5; CDR3nt: TGTGCCAGCAGCTCGACTTGGGCTAGCGGGGACGAGGCCCAGTACTTC; CDR3aa: CASSSTWASGDEAQYF
len: 14; d_gene: -; j_gene: TRBJ1-4; abundance: -; v_gene: TRBV7-6; CDR3nt: TGTGCCAGCAGCTTAGGGACCTACCCCGAAAAACTGTTTTTT; CDR3aa: CASSLGTYPEKLFF
len: 15; d_gene: TRBD1; j_gene: TRBJ2-3; abundance: few; v_gene: TRBV12-5; CDR3nt: TGTGCTAGTGGTGCAACAGGGGCTAGCACAGATACGCAGTATTTT; CDR3aa: CASGATGASTDTQYF
len: 15; d_gene: -; j_gene: TRBJ2-1; abundance: -; v_gene: TRBV24-1; CDR3nt: TGTGCCACCAGTGCCTTAGAGGCAGATAACAATGAGCAGTTCTTC; CDR3aa: CATSALEADNNEQFF
len: 14; d_gene: -; j_gene: TRBJ2-5; abundance: many; v_gene: TRBV20-1; CDR3nt: TGCAGTGCCAACGGGCAGGGCACCCAAGAGACCCAGTACTTC; CDR3aa: CSANGQGTQETQYF
len: 13; d_gene: -; j_gene: TRBJ2-1; abundance: -; v_gene: TRBV3-1; CDR3nt: TGTGCCAGCAGCCAAATGCTGGAAAATGAGCAGTTCTTC; CDR3aa: CASSQMLENEQFF
len: 16; d_gene: -; j_gene: TRBJ2-1; abundance: -; v_gene: TRBV7-6; CDR3nt: TGTGCCAGCAGCCCGCAACAGGCCTGGGGGCGAAATGAGCAGTTCTTC; CDR3aa: CASSPQQAWGRNEQFF
len: 15; d_gene: -; j_gene: TRBJ1-4; abundance: -; v_gene: TRBV24-1; CDR3nt: TGTGCCACCAGTGATCCCAGGGGTACTAATGAAAAACTGTTTTTT; CDR3aa: CATSDPRGTNEKLFF